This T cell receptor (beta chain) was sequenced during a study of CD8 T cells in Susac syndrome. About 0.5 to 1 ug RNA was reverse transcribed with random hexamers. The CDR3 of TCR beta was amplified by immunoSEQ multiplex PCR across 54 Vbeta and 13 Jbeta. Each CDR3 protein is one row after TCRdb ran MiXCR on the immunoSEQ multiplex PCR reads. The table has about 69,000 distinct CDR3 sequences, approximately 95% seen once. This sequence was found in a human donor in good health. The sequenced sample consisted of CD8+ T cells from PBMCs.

CDR3 sequence: CASSLDRASGYTF. The CDR3 nucleotides read TGCGCCAGCAGCTTGGACAGGGCCAGCGGCTACACCTTC. The J gene is TRBJ1-2, the V gene TRBV5-1; TRBD1 might be the D (6 bases). CDR1 is SGHRS, CDR2 YFSETQ, per germline. The CDR3 runs to 13 residues. Trimming took off 0 bases at V and 8 bases at J, with 11 bases between the two ends.